What follows describes a single T cell receptor beta chain. Its antigen is still unknown. No clone much larger than this one lies a single base away; base qualities are absent. Using the deep immunoSEQ assay, TCR CDR3 regions were amplified from genomic DNA by multiplex PCR. Extracted genomic DNA from each cell subset was spread evenly across all wells of several immunoSEQ 96-well plates, with each plate serving as a replicate. Each replicate PCR for unsorted PBMC received about 300 ng genomic DNA, equal to approximately 30,000 T cell genomes. Unsorted PBMC genomic DNA was sequenced across ten immunoSEQ deep assay plates. Purified libraries were measured with a Qubit 3.0 fluorometer, size-checked on a Bioanalyzer 2100, and measured again with the KAPA Library Quantification kit. Each immunoSEQ 96-well plate was sequenced on its own single-read 150-cycle Illumina NextSeq 550 flow cell. The authors processed their data as follows. Because the immunoSEQ output included only junctional sequences and no quality scores, the filtering could not be the same as the filtering used for full-length reads. To assign V/J genes and CDR3, sequences were annotated using PyIR, a Python wrapper for IgBLAST v1.9, with IMGT germline references. Any read was removed if the V/J assignment was weak (E-value above 1e-6), the CDR3 was missing, or the read contained stop codons, out-of-frame junctions, or ambiguous translated residues. V3J clonotypes were defined as sequences sharing the same inferred V gene, J gene, and CDR3 amino acid sequence. Percentage overlap between repertoires was computed as shared unique clonotypes divided by the size of the smaller repertoire. Three approaches were used to assess repertoire richness: RTK rarefaction, the Chao1 estimator, and Recon v2.1 estimates of unobserved clonotypes. As stored in TCRdb, this immuneACCESS dataset retains in-frame rearrangements with V and J assigned. A fraction of the clones does not appear; measured against another copy, unresolved V genes explain less than half of the discrepancy, and the remainder lacks a known reason. Clone size and V and J calls were adopted from that table, with D and trimming inferred from the DNA. For this sample there are 500,000 to 650,000 clones; 70% to 80% appear just once. The top ten constitute about 12% of the sample.

The donors were healthy, HIV-negative adults who had no recently reported acute infections or vaccinations. Every donor was a Caucasian adult living in Nashville, Tennessee, USA. For unsorted samples, approximately 84 million PBMCs were counted, and genomic DNA was extracted using the QIAamp DNA Blood Mini kit. Blood was obtained by leukapheresis, after which PBMCs were separated by Ficoll-Histopaque density gradient centrifugation and cryopreserved in liquid nitrogen vapor phase. The data belong to a study of shared clonotypes between healthy human individuals (dated by TCRdb to 2019 to 2021). With respect to the entire study: The cohort included a few men and a couple of women between 18 and 49 years of age. Leukapheresis yielded between about 0.9 and 10 billion PBMCs per donor. To estimate repertoire size and how much clonotype sharing occurs between individuals, the study deeply sequenced the blood TCR repertoires of several healthy adults. To increase sequencing depth and limit assay-specific biases, different laboratories used diverse techniques to prepare libraries and sequence TCR repertoires.

The germline V gene encodes CDR1 MNHEY and CDR2 SMNVEV (reference sequence). Including cysteine and phenylalanine, the CDR3 has 15 amino acids. The sequence is cut down to CDR3 DNA, 45 bases in frame from base 1. The junction carries 12 bases between V and J, which are trimmed by 3 bases and 3 bases respectively. What the authors observed across the whole study: Sampling was limited to blood, and TCR repertoires in tissue likely differ from TCR repertoires in blood. The small number of donors limited the genetic and exposure-history diversity represented. Pairwise subsampling indicated that sequencing depth was expected to affect the degree of clonotype sharing among donors.

This receptor was identified in a woman aged 40-49 years in good health. Some clones in this sample may be carry-over from other donors' samples. The rearranged chain carries TRBV27 and TRBJ2-1; D gene: possibly TRBD2, on 6 matching bases. Sequencing was done on a sample of PBMCs. The nucleotide sequence reads as follows: TGTGCCAGCAGTTTTGTGCGGGAAGTCTACAATGAGCAGTTCTTC. This translates into CASSFVREVYNEQFF.